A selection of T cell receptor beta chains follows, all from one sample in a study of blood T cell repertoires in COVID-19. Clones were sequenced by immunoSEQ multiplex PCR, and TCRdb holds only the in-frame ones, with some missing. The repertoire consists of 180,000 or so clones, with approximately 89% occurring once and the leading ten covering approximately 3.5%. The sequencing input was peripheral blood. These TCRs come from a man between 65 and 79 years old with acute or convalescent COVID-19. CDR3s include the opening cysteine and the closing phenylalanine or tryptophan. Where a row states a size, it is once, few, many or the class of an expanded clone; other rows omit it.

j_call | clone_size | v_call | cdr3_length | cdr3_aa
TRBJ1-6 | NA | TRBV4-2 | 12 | CASSQENSPLHF
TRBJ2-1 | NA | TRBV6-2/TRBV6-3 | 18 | CASSSRLAGGPSYNEQFF
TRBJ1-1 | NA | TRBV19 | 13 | CASSVIQGGEAFF
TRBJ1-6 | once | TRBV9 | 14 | CASSVVTGDSPLHF
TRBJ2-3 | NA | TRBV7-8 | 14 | CASNIQRAADTQYF
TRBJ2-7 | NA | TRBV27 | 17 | CASSLSGTSGGPYEQYF
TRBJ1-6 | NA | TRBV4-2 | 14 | CASRPGVHNSPLHF
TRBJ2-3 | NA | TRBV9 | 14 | CASSAGTGSDTQYF
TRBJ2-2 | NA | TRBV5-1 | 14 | CASSLRSGTGELFF
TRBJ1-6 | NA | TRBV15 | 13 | CATSQGFNSPLHF
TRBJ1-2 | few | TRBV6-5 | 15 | CASSYSRGGADGYTF
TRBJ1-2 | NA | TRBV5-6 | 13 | CASSLDRYYGYTF
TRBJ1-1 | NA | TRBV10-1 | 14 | CASRESPADTEAFF
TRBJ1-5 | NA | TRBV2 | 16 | CASTLHPGQGNQPQHF
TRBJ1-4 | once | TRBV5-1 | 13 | CASSLAGNEKLFF
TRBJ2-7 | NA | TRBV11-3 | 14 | CASSAGQGRGEQYF
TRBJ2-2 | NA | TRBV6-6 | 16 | CASSYGAGAVTGELFF
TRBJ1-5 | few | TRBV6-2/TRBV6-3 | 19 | CASSYAMGQGAPPDQPQHF
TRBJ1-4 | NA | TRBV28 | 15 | CASSDPRGLDEKLFF
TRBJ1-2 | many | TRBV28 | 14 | CASSLANSPYGYTF
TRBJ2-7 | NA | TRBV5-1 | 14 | CASSLLGGPYEQYF
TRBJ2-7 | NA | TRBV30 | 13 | CACLRSGSYEQYF
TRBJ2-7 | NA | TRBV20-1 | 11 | CSASYGYEQYF
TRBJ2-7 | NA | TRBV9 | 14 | CASSVDARGDEQYF
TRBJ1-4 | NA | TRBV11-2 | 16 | CASSLGAGGIGEKLFF
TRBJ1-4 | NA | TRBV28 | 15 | CASTIHRIPFEKLFF
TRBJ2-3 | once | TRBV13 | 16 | CASSFRLAGGLDTQYF
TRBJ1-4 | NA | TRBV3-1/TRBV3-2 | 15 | CASSQGGSGNEKLFF
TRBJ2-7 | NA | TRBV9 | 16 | CASSVSFGQGVYEQYF
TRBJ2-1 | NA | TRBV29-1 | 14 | CSVKDRGPWNEQFF
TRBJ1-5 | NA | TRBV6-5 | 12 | CASKTAGQPQHF
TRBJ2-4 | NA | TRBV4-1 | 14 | CASSHRSAKNIQYF
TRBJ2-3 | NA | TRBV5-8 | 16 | CASSPGTRRSTDTQYF
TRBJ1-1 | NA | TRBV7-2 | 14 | CASTATPRYTEAFF
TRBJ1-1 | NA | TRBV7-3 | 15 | CASTKRGGSRTEAFF
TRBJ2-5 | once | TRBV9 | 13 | CASSAGLAGTQYF
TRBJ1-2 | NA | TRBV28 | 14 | CASSSGTVIYGYTF
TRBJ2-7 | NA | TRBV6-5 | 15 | CASASLAGGSYEQYF
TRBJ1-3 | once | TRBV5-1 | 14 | CASSLIDSGNTIYF
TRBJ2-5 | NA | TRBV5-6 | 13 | CASSPVSGETQYF
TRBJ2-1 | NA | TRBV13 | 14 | CASSLGVFGNEQFF
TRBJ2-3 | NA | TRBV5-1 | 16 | CASSLGGYAGTDTQYF
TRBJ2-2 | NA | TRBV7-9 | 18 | CASSPRERGRGLTGELFF
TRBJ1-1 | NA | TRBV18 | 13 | CASSRDMNTEAFF
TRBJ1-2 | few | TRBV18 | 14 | CASSPIDRAGGYTF
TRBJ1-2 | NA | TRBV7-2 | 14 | CASSFDRGNYGYTF
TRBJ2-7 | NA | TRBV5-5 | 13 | CASSSDISFEQYF
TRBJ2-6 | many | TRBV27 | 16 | CASSWTGGAGANVLTF